This T cell receptor beta chain was found in a study of CD8 T cells in Susac syndrome. A quantity of about 0.45 to 1 ug RNA underwent reverse transcription using random hexamers. TCRdb re-derived calls from the immunoSEQ multiplex PCR reads in MiXCR, one entry per CDR3 protein. This sample has roughly 170,000 distinct CDR3 sequences; roughly 92% occur once, and the top ten carry around 0.09%. The germline gives CDR1 SQVTM, CDR2 ANQGSEA. The CDR3 consists of 14 residues. The germline V and J ends were trimmed by 4 bases and 0 bases, with 11 bases remaining between them. The sequenced sample consisted of CD4+ T cells from PBMCs. This clonotype was obtained from a human donor with multiple sclerosis. The rearrangement joins TRBV29-1 to TRBJ2-3; D not resolved. In DNA, the CDR3 is TGCAGCGTTGCTAGTAGCCGGAGCACAGATACGCAGTATTTT. Its protein product is CSVASSRSTDTQYF.